Here is one T cell receptor beta chain with its context. No antigen is known for it. Other DNA sequences from this sample encode an identical CDR3 as well. This sample was taken from a study of siplizumab effects on memory and regulatory T cells. V was clipped by 5 bases and J by 2 bases, with 3 bases between them. The germline gives CDR1 SEHNR, CDR2 FQNEAQ (reference sequence). CDR3 length equals 11 residues. Around 10^5 TCR templates per sample were sequenced. TCRdb's copy holds only in-frame clones and misses some; the assay was immunoSEQ multiplex PCR. The table includes more than 95,000 clones, roughly 91% detected once. Findings and caveats of the study: In controls, under 30% of mappable alloreactive CD4+ clones were Treg-derived on average, versus about 69% with siplizumab. The apparent diversity of naive T cells exceeded that of memory cells, and naive T cells seemed to make a major contribution to the alloresponse.

The sequence derives from a human donor in good health. The chain joins TRBV7-9 to TRBJ2-5; D gene unclear. Sequenced input: CD4+ T cells sorted from blood. The CDR3 sequence: CASSLQETQYF. In DNA form, the CDR3 reads TGTGCCAGCAGCCTACAAGAGACCCAGTACTTC.